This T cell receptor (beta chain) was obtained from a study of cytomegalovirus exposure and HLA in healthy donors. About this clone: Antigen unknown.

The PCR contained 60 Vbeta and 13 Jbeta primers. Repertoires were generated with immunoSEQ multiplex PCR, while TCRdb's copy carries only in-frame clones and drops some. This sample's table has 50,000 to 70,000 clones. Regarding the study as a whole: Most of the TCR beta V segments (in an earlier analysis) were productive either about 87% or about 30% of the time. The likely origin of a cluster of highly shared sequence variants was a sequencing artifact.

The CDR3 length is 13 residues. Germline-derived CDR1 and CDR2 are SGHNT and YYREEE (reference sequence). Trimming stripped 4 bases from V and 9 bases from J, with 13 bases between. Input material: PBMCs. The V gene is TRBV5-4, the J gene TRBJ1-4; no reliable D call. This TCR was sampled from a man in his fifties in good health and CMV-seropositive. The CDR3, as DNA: TGTGCCAGCAGCCCGCCCTCGGGGAAAAAACTGTTTTTT. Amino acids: CASSPPSGKKLFF.